This T cell receptor (beta chain) stems from a study of lymphopenia after photon versus proton radiotherapy (dated by TCRdb to between 2018 and 2021). Background on the whole study: The study compared the immunological effects of photon versus proton radiation therapy in patients with gastrointestinal tumors who developed high-grade lymphopenia. The study aimed to characterize how the two radiation modalities differ in their impact on the immune system. The cohort comprised approximately 21 patients with gastrointestinal tumors who received either photon or proton therapy and then developed lymphopenia. Study-wide findings and limitations: Across the cohort, a larger post-nadir drop in TCR diversity was inversely correlated with overall survival time among patients who died. During treatment, patients who received photon therapy lost naive T cells and TCR diversity and gained effector/memory populations, whereas patients who received proton therapy remained relatively stable. The authors looked at the survival association only in patients who died, and they framed better survival with proton therapy as a possibility rather than a demonstrated result. After the lymphocyte count nadir, photon-treated repertoires showed oligoclonal expansion, especially of CD8+ Temra cells, which drove the drop in diversity.

Library method: the immunoSEQ multiplex PCR assay. Deep sequencing of rearranged TCR beta loci, alongside multiparametric flow cytometry, was used to profile T cell repertoires. The clones in this table, taken by TCRdb from immuneACCESS, are in-frame only. Not every clone is retained; where verified, under half of the shortfall comes from an unresolved V gene, and the cause of the rest is unknown. The table for this sample lists some 30,000 clones; 87% of them were counted only once. The ten largest account for around 50% of the sample. Reading the germline V gene gives CDR1 SGDLS and CDR2 YYNGEE. The trim is 4 bases for V and 2 bases for J, with a gap of 9 bases between the germline ends. Spanning cysteine to phenylalanine, the CDR3 consists of 13 amino acids. The retained sequence is limited to the CDR3, 39 bases, with the frame set at the first base. On this clone: Its antigen specificity is not known. Base quality data are lacking; no much larger clone is found one base away.

The TCR sequence derives from a woman aged 55-70 years with cholangiocarcinoma. Some clones in this sample may be carry-over from other donors' samples. The V and J segments used are TRBV9 and TRBJ1-2; the D gene remains uncertain. The sample consisted of peripheral blood, taken from a patient treated with proton-based radiotherapy. The CDR3 here reads CASSYGFNYGYTF. In nucleotide form, the sequence is TGTGCCAGCAGCTATGGGTTCAACTATGGCTACACCTTC.